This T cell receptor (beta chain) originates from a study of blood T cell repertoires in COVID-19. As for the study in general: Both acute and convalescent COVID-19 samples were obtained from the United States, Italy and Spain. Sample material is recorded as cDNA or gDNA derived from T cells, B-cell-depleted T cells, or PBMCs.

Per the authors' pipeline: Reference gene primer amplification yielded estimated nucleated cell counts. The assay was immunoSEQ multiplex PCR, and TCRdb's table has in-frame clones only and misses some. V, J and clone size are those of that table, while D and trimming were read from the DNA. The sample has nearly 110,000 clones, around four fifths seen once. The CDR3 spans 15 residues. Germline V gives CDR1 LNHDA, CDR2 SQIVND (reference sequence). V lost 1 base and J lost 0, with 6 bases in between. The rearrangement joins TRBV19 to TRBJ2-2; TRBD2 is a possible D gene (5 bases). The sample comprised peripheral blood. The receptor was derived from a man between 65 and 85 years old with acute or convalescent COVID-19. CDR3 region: CASSIGTSNTGELFF. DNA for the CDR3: TGTGCCAGTAGTATAGGGACTTCGAACACCGGGGAGCTGTTTTTT.